This T cell receptor (beta chain) was obtained from a study of CXCR3-negative and CXCR3-positive naive CD8 T cells. Notes on the study in general: Much lower diversity was found in memory CD8+ cells, while both naive subsets had comparably high diversity. Within a donor, both naive subsets shared TRBV-TRBJ usage, unlike memory cells.

The length of the CDR3 is 15 residues. Germline CDR1 is ENHRY and CDR2 is SYGVKD. In terms of frequency, this clonotype is medium-sized. Its antigen is as yet unknown. With UMI labels, 5' RACE was used to prepare the TRB cDNA libraries. TCRdb reprocessed the 5' RACE reads, keeping one entry per CDR3 protein, no DNA. The sample table sets out more than 6,000 distinct CDR3 sequences. The genes are TRBV10-3 and TRBJ1-5. This clonotype was obtained from a human donor in good health. Some clones in this sample may be carry-over from other donors' samples. The specimen was naive CXCR3- CD8+ T cells from blood. Subset given: CD45RO-CCR7+CD27+CD95- naive CD8+ T cells lacking CXCR3 (TNR3-). The CDR3 reads CATDRGGDNNQPQHF.